This T cell receptor beta chain was documented in a study of identical twins. Findings and caveats of the study: Diverse VJ usage suggested most zero-insertion clonotypes were not invariant T cells. Abundant cord blood beta clonotypes carried fewer insertions; memory repertoires showed none.

Looked up from germline, CDR1 is SEHNR and CDR2 is FQNEAQ (reference sequence). Between the trimmed V and J ends, which lost 2 bases and 2 bases, there was a span of 8 bases. CDR3 length equals 14 residues. As to this clonotype: Its antigen remains unidentified.

TCRdb reanalysed the 5' RACE reads using MiXCR and keeps one entry per CDR3 protein. The table shows 310,000 or so distinct CDR3 sequences, with roughly 8.6% occurring only once. The same sample was also used in a study of yellow fever vaccine responses in identical twins.

The rearrangement links TRBV7-9 to TRBJ2-3; no reliable D call. Sequencing input: memory (CD45RO+) T cells sorted from blood. The receptor comes from a woman between 18 and 29 years old in good health. DNA for the CDR3: TGTGCCAGCAGCTTAAAACTCGTCACAGATACGCAGTATTTT. It yields the protein CASSLKLVTDTQYF.